This T cell receptor (beta chain) was sequenced in a study of blood T cell repertoires in COVID-19. The overall study: PBMCs, B-cell-depleted T cells, or T cells provided the cDNA or gDNA that made up the material.

Per the germline V gene, CDR1 is MDHEN and CDR2 is SYDVKM. This CDR3 contains 14 residues. V gave up 6 bases and J gave up 7 bases, with 18 bases separating them. Study members were between about 18 and 90 years old and lived in roughly 24 US regions. Authors' analysis steps: Estimated nucleated cell counts came from reference gene primer amplification. TCRdb keeps only in-frame clones here, not all; method: immunoSEQ multiplex PCR. The V and J calls and clone size are taken from that table; D and trimming were inferred from the DNA. The sample includes 400,000 to 500,000 clones, more than 70% of them seen just once.

The sequenced material came from PBMCs or T cells enriched from blood (not recorded which). V gene TRBV28 combines with J gene TRBJ1-1, with D maybe TRBD1 (6 bases). The sequence was obtained from a woman younger than 30 who had been exposed to COVID-19. The CDR3 DNA follows: TGTGCCAGCAGCTCTCCCGGGACAATGAGTGAAGCTTTCTTT. It specifies CASSSPGTMSEAFF. Variable domain in full (rest from reference TRBV28 and TRBJ1-1): DVKVTQSSRYLVKRTGEKVFLECVQDMDHENMFWYRQDPGLGLRLIYFSYDVKMKEKGDIPEGYSVSREKKERFSLILESASTNQTSMYLCASSSPGTMSEAFFGQGTRLTVV.